This record concerns one T cell receptor beta chain sequence. This sample is part of a study of shared clonotypes between healthy human individuals. Repertoires were generated with immunoSEQ multiplex PCR, while TCRdb's copy carries only in-frame clones and drops some. This sample yields over 2,000,000 clones, of which 90% to 95% are seen a single time; around 1.8% belongs to the top ten. CDR1 is SGHTA, CDR2 FQGTGA, per germline. Between the trimmed V and J ends, which lost 5 bases and 0 bases, there was a span of 19 bases. This CDR3 comprises 17 residues. Cells designated naive CD8 were CD45RO-negative and were positively selected for CCR7, with terminally differentiated effector memory CD45RA+ cells excluded.

This sequence joins TRBV7-3 and TRBJ2-5; no reliable D call. The sequenced sample consisted of naive CD8+ T cells from PBMCs. The origin of this receptor is a man between 18 and 29 years old in good health. Some clones in this sample may be carry-over from other donors' samples. DNA for the CDR3: TGTGCCAGCAGCGAAGGACGCGAAACCTGGTACCAAGAGACCCAGTACTTC. Residues: CASSEGRETWYQETQYF.